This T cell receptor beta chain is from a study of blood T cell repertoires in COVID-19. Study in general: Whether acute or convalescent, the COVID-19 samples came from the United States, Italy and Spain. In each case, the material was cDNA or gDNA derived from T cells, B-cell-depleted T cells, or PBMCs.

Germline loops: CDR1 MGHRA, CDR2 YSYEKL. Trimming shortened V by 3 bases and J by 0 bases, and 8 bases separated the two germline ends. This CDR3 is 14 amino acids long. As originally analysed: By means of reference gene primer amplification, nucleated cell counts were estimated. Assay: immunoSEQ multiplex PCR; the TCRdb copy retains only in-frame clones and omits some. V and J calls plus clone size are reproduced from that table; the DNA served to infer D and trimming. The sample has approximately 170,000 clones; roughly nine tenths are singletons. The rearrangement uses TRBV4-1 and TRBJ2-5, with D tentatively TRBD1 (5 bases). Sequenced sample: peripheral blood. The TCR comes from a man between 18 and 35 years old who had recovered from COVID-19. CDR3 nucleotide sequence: TGCGCCAGCAGCCAGGGGCCAGACCAAGAGACCCAGTACTTC. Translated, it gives CASSQGPDQETQYF.